This entry lists 27 T cell receptor beta chains sequenced from one sample in a study of shared clonotypes between healthy human individuals. The repertoire was sequenced with immunoSEQ multiplex PCR; TCRdb's copy has only in-frame clones and lacks some. The sample has millions of clones, about 93% seen once. Terminally differentiated effector memory CD45RA+ cells were excluded from the naive CD8 cells, which were CD45RO-negative and positively selected for CCR7. Sequenced: naive CD8+ T cells from PBMCs. The receptors were gathered from a man younger than 35 in good health. Some clones in this sample may be carry-over from other donors' samples.

The chain has TRBV6-6 and TRBJ2-7, with TRBD1 as a possible D gene (5 bases). The CDR3 totals 14 residues. Trimming left V 6 bases short and J 3 bases short, with 15 bases between. Germline CDR1 reads MNHNY; CDR2 reads SVGAGI (reference sequence). CDR3 bases: TGTGCCAGCAGAACCGCAGGGTCTTTCTACGAGCAGTACTTC. This translates into CASRTAGSFYEQYF.

The rearrangement uses TRBV6-1 and TRBJ2-3; perhaps TRBD1 as D (5 bases). Looked up from germline, CDR1 is MNHNS and CDR2 is SASEGT. The CDR3 runs to 16 residues. V was shortened by 1 base and J by 6 bases, with 17 bases between the two germline ends. The CDR3 sequence: CASSEVVRVGRDTQYF. Written as DNA, the CDR3 is TGTGCCAGCAGTGAAGTGGTCAGGGTGGGCAGGGATACGCAGTATTTT.

Comment on this clone: One end of the junction is discordant with germline, which a read error may explain. The chain joins TRBV27 to TRBJ2-7; maybe TRBD1 (5 bases). The CDR3 has 12 amino acids. CDR1 is MNHEY and CDR2 is SMNVEV in the germline V gene (reference sequence). The CDR3 loop reads CASRVLGASHPF. The DNA for the CDR3 is TGTGCCAGCCGAGTTCTAGGGGCCTCACACCCCTTC.

V usage is TRBV11-2 and J usage is TRBJ2-3, with D perhaps assigned TRBD1 or TRBD2 (5 bases each). V lost 1 base, J lost 0 bases, and 11 bases lay in between. The CDR3 has 16 residues. CDR1 is SGHAT, CDR2 FQNNGV, per germline. CDR3 residues: CASSLAPGPSTDTQYF. CDR3 DNA: TGTGCCAGCAGCTTAGCACCGGGGCCAAGCACAGATACGCAGTATTTT.

This sequence joins TRBV6-5 and TRBJ2-1; 12 nucleotides align to TRBD2. Per germline, CDR1 MNHEY and CDR2 SVGAGI. V was clipped by 6 bases and J by 4 bases; unmatched bases: 4. The CDR3 covers 15 residues. Here the CDR3 reads CASRTGLAGYNEQFF. As DNA, the CDR3 is TGTGCCAGCAGGACCGGACTAGCGGGGTACAATGAGCAGTTCTTC.

This sequence joins TRBV11-1 and TRBJ2-7; 7 nucleotides line up with TRBD1. The germline CDR1 and CDR2 sequences are SGHAT and FQDESV (reference sequence). The CDR3 sequence is 15 residues long. V trimming: 0 bases; J trimming: 1 base; junction bases outside the gene matches: 3. CDR3 DNA sequence: TGTGCCAGCAGCTTAGCCGGGACAGTTTCCTACGAGCAGTACTTC. Encoded protein: CASSLAGTVSYEQYF.

J is TRBJ2-7 and V is TRBV18; a possible D gene is TRBD2 (6 bases). Per germline, CDR1 KGHSH and CDR2 LQKENI. Trimming left V 3 bases short and J 2 bases short, with 11 bases between. This CDR3 has 14 residues. The CDR3 region has the DNA TGTGCCAGCTCACCCGGGACTTCTACCTACGAGCAGTACTTC. It yields the protein CASSPGTSTYEQYF.

J is TRBJ2-3 and V is TRBV4-1, with 7 nucleotides matching TRBD1. Germline CDR1 and CDR2: MGHRA and YSYEKL. V shed 1 base, J shed 8 bases, and the junction held 12 bases outside the gene matches. The CDR3 length is 16 residues. CDR3 residues: CASSQGAQGEGGTQYF. CDR3 nucleotides: TGCGCCAGCAGCCAAGGGGCCCAGGGGGAAGGGGGTACGCAGTATTTT.

This clone turned up a few times. This chain uses TRBV6-1 with TRBJ2-2, with D unresolved. V lost 1 base and J lost 3, with 6 bases in between. CDR1 is MNHNS and CDR2 is SASEGT in the germline V gene. CDR3 length: 14 amino acids. The CDR3 DNA sequence: TGTGCCAGCAGTGAAGGTAGTTACACCGGGGAGCTGTTTTTT. It translates to CASSEGSYTGELFF.

This clone was counted once. The chain joins TRBV27 to TRBJ2-3; 7 positions match TRBD1. Unmatched junction bases numbered 6, after V lost 11 bases and J lost 4 bases. The CDR3 extends over 12 amino acids. Germline CDR1 is MNHEY and CDR2 is SMNVEV (reference sequence). For the CDR3, the DNA is TGTGCCTCACTAGGGGGCGCAGATACGCAGTATTTT. Its translation: CASLGGADTQYF.

There are a few counts of this clone. Other DNA sequences within the sample encode an identical CDR3. The chain links TRBV15 to TRBJ1-5; no clear D gene. In germline, CDR1 is LNHNV, CDR2 YYDKDF (reference sequence). V lost 1 base, J lost 4 bases, and 5 bases lay in between. CDR3 length: 13 amino acids. The CDR3 DNA is TGTGCCACCAGCAGAGGAGGGAATCAGCCCCAGCATTTT. It encodes CATSRGGNQPQHF. Looking up the rest from reference TRBV15 and TRBJ1-5 gives the full variable domain: DAMVIQNPRYQVTQFGKPVTLSCSQTLNHNVMYWYQQKSSQAPKLLFHYYDKDFNNEADTPDNFQSRRPNTSFCFLDIRSPGLGDTAMYLCATSRGGNQPQHFGDGTRLSIL.

The gene calls are TRBV27 and TRBJ2-1; D ambiguous. Deletions cut 11 bases from V and 0 bases from J, with 17 bases between. Per the germline V gene, CDR1 is MNHEY and CDR2 is SMNVEV (reference sequence). The CDR3 extends over 15 amino acids. The CDR3 reads CASRQMVSSYNEQFF. As DNA, the CDR3 is TGTGCCTCCCGCCAGATGGTAAGCTCCTACAATGAGCAGTTCTTC.

This clone has only one observation. The V call is TRBV7-9, the J call TRBJ2-2, with unresolved D. The length of the CDR3 is 16 residues. Germline CDR1 and CDR2: SEHNR and FQNEAQ (reference sequence). The V end lost 5 bases, the J end lost 2 bases, and 15 bases lay between the germline ends. The CDR3 loop is CASSLSRWANTGELFF. CDR3 sequence (DNA): TGTGCCAGCAGCCTCTCGAGGTGGGCTAACACCGGGGAGCTGTTTTTT.

The rearrangement links TRBV6-5 to TRBJ1-4, with 7 nucleotides matching TRBD1. J was trimmed by 5 bases and V by 2 bases; bases with no gene match: 2. The CDR3 is 14 amino acids. The V gene's germline CDR1 is MNHEY and CDR2 SVGAGI. The CDR3 protein is CASSYGRGNEKLFF. The CDR3 nucleotides are TGTGCCAGCAGTTACGGCAGGGGGAATGAAAAACTGTTTTTT.

V and J are TRBV28 and TRBJ2-2; D ambiguous. Per the germline V gene, CDR1 is MDHEN and CDR2 is SYDVKM. The CDR3 is 14 amino acids. Trimming stripped 7 bases from V and 0 bases from J, with 9 bases between. Written as DNA, the CDR3 is TGTGCCAGCATTGAACGCTCGAACACCGGGGAGCTGTTTTTT. Translation gives CASIERSNTGELFF.

The chain combines TRBV4-1 with TRBJ2-3; TRBD2 aligns across 11 bases. CDR3 size: 17 residues. Germline V CDR1 and CDR2: MGHRA, YSYEKL. Unmatched junction bases numbered 5, after V lost 0 bases and J lost 3 bases. This CDR3 is CASSQDTASGRTDTQYF. CDR3 nucleotides: TGCGCCAGCAGCCAAGATACCGCTAGCGGGAGGACAGATACGCAGTATTTT.

This clone turned up a few times. At the DNA level, this CDR3 is encoded by other sequences in the same sample as well. The genes are TRBV7-9 and TRBJ2-7, with D unresolved. In germline, CDR1 is SEHNR, CDR2 FQNEAQ (reference sequence). The CDR3 loop spans 13 amino acids. The V and J ends lost 6 bases and 1 base respectively, with 10 bases between them. In DNA form, the CDR3 reads TGTGCCAGCAGGGACGCCGGGTCCTACGAGCAGTACTTC. Translated, it gives CASRDAGSYEQYF.

The gene calls are TRBV7-6 and TRBJ2-1; 7 nucleotides match TRBD1. Trimming cost V 5 bases and J 3 bases; bases outside gene matches: 4. Germline CDR1 and CDR2: SGHVS and FNYEAQ. The CDR3 totals 14 residues. CDR3 loop: CASSTGVFYNEQFF. The CDR3 nucleotides are TGTGCCAGCAGCACAGGGGTTTTCTACAATGAGCAGTTCTTC.

The V gene is TRBV4-1, the J gene TRBJ1-4; D is perhaps TRBD1 (6 bases). V was cut by 1 base and J by 6 bases, with 18 bases left in between. Germline loops: CDR1 MGHRA, CDR2 YSYEKL. This CDR3 region has 17 residues. As DNA, the CDR3 is TGCGCCAGCAGCCAAGGAGGGGGACTCGGGACGCATGAAAAACTGTTTTTT. The encoded protein is CASSQGGGLGTHEKLFF.

This clone was detected once. This chain uses TRBV4-2 with TRBJ2-3, with D unclear. In germline, CDR1 is LGHNA, CDR2 YNFKEQ. V was clipped by 3 bases and J by 1 base, with 11 bases between them. CDR3 size: 15 residues. The CDR3 sequence is CASSHSEDRTDTQYF. CDR3 in DNA: TGTGCCAGCAGCCACTCAGAGGACCGCACAGATACGCAGTATTTT.

This rearrangement joins TRBV27 to TRBJ2-1; 8 bases match TRBD2. Germline-derived CDR1 and CDR2 are MNHEY and SMNVEV (reference sequence). V was clipped by 5 bases and J by 3 bases; unmatched bases: 6. The length of the CDR3 is 15 residues. The DNA for the CDR3 is TGTGCCAGCAGTAACGGGGCGGGAGGCTACAATGAGCAGTTCTTC. Protein sequence: CASSNGAGGYNEQFF.

This chain joins TRBV19 and TRBJ1-1; 10 bases agree with TRBD1. From germline, CDR1 is LNHDA and CDR2 SQIVND (reference sequence). The CDR3 totals 15 residues. The trim removed 5 bases at V and 5 bases at J, leaving 8 bases unmatched. CDR3 DNA: TGTGCCAGTAGTGGCTGGACAGGGGGGAAAACTGAAGCTTTCTTT. Translation: CASSGWTGGKTEAFF.

The rearrangement joins TRBV15 to TRBJ2-3, with D perhaps being TRBD1 or TRBD2 (6 bases each). Trimming stripped 3 bases from V and 2 bases from J, with 12 bases between. The CDR3 runs 15 residues. Germline values: CDR1 LNHNV, CDR2 YYDKDF (reference sequence). DNA of the CDR3: TGTGCCACCAGCAGGGGGGCGGGAAACACAGATACGCAGTATTTT. It encodes CATSRGAGNTDTQYF.

This rearrangement joins TRBV14 to TRBJ2-5, with TRBD2 identical over 9 bases. Germline V gene data show CDR1 as SGHDN and CDR2 as FVKESK. J lost 4 bases, V lost 0 bases, and 3 bases had no gene match. CDR3 length equals 15 residues. The CDR3 protein is CASSQESLAGETQYF. For the CDR3, the DNA is TGTGCCAGCAGCCAAGAATCACTAGCGGGAGAGACCCAGTACTTC.

The chain recombines TRBV13 with TRBJ2-7, with TRBD1 identical over 7 bases. The CDR3 is made up of 15 amino acids. J was trimmed by 6 bases and V by 4 bases; bases with no gene match: 12. Germline CDR1 is PRHDT and CDR2 is FYEKMQ (reference sequence). The CDR3 sequence: CASSSTLDRDGEQYF. CDR3 in DNA: TGTGCCAGCAGCTCCACCTTAGACAGGGACGGCGAGCAGTACTTC.

CDR3 sequence: CASSLMPGANTEAFF. CDR3 nucleotides: TGTGCCAGCAGCTTAATGCCAGGGGCGAACACTGAAGCTTTCTTT. The chain links TRBV7-3 to TRBJ1-1, with D perhaps matching TRBD1 (6 bases). Germline CDR1 SGHTA, CDR2 FQGTGA. The CDR3 consists of 15 residues. Trimming pared 1 base from V and 1 base from J, leaving 10 bases between.

V and J are TRBV4-2 and TRBJ2-1; possibly TRBD1 for D (6 bases). Germline CDR1 and CDR2: LGHNA and YNFKEQ. This CDR3 region has 13 residues. The germline V and J ends were trimmed by 0 bases and 14 bases, with 14 bases remaining between them. As DNA, the CDR3 is TGTGCCAGCAGCCAAGAGATTAGGACAGAGGAGTTCTTC. Translating it yields CASSQEIRTEEFF.